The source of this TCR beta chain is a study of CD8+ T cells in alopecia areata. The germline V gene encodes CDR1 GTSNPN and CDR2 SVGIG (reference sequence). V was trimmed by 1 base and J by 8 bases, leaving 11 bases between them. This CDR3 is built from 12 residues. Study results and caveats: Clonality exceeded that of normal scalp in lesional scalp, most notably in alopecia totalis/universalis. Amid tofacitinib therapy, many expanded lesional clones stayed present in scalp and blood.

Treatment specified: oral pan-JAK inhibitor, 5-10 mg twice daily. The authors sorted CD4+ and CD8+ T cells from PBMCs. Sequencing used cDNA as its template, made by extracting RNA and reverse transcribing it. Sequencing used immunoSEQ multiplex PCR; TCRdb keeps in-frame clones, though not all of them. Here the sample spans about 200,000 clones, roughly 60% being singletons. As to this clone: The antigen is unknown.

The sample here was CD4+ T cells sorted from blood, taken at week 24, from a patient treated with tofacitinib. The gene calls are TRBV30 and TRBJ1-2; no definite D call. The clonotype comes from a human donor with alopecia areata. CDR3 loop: CAWSDWDSGYTF. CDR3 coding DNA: TGTGCCTGGAGTGACTGGGATTCGGGCTACACCTTC.